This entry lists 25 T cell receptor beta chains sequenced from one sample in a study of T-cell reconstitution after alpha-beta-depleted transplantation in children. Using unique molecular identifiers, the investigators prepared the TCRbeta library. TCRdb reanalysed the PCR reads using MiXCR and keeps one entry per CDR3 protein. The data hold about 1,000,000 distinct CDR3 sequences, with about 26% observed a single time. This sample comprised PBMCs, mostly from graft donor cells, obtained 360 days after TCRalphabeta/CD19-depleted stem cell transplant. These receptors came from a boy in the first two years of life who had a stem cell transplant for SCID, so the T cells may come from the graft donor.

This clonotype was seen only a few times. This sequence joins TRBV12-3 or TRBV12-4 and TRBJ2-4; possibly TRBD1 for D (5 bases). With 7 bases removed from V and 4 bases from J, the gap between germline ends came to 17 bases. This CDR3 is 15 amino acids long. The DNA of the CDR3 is TGTGCCAGCACTCTCGCGTCTGGGGCGAAAAACATTCAGTACTTC. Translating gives CASTLASGAKNIQYF.

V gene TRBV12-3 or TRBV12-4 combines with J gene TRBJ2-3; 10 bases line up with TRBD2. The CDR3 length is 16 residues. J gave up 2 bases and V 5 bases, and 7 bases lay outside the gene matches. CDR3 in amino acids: CASSRRLAGVTDTQYF. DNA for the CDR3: TGTGCCAGCAGTCGTCGTCTAGCGGGGGTCACAGATACGCAGTATTTT.

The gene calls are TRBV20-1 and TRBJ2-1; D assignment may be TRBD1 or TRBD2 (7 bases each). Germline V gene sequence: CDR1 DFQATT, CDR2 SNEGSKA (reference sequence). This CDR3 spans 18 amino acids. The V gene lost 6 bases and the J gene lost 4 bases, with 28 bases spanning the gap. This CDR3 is CSARRPTGGGQLYNEQFF. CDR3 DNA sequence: TGCAGTGCCCGAAGACCTACAGGCGGGGGACAGCTTTACAATGAGCAGTTCTTC.

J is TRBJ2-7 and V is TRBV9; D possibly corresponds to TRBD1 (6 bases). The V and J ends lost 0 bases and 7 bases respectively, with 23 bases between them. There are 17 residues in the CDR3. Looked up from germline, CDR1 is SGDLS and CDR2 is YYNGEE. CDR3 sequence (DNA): TGTGCCAGCAGCGTAGGTCTTAGGGGGACCTCGCCGGGGGAGCAGTACTTC. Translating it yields CASSVGLRGTSPGEQYF.

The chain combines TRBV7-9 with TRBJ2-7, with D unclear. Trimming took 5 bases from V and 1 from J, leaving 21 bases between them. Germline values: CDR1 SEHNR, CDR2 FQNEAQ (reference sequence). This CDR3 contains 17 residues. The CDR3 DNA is TGTGCCAGCAGCCTCCTTGTAGGCCGGCCAGATTCCTACGAGCAGTACTTC. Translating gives CASSLLVGRPDSYEQYF.

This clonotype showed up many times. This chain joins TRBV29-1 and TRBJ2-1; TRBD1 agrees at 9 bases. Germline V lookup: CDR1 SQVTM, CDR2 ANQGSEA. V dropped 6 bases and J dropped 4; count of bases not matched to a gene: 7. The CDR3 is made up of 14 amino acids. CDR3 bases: TGCAGCGTCCGCCGGGACAGGGTTTACAATGAGCAGTTCTTC. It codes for CSVRRDRVYNEQFF.

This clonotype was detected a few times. The CDR3 is CASSQGHRGLSYEQYF. The CDR3 nucleotides are TGTGCCAGCAGCCAAGGACACAGGGGGCTTTCCTACGAGCAGTACTTC. The chain is built from TRBV3-1 and TRBJ2-7; TRBD1 matches at 9 bases. In germline, CDR1 is LGHDT, CDR2 YNNKEL (reference sequence). J gave up 1 base and V 1 base, and 5 bases lay outside the gene matches. The CDR3 extends over 16 amino acids.

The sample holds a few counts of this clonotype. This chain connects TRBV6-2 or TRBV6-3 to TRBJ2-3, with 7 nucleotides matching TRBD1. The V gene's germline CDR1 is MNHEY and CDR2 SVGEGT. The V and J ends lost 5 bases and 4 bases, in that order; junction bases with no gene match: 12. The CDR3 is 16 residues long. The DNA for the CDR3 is TGTGCCAGCAGTACCCCGGTCAGGGGGTTCGCAGATACGCAGTATTTT. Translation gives CASSTPVRGFADTQYF.

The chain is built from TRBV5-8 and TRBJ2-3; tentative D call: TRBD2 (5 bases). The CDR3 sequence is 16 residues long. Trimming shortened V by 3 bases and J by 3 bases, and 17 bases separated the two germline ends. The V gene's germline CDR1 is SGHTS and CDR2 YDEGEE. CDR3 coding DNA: TGTGCCAGCAGCTCGATCTTAGCGAGACAAACAGATACGCAGTATTTT. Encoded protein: CASSSILARQTDTQYF.

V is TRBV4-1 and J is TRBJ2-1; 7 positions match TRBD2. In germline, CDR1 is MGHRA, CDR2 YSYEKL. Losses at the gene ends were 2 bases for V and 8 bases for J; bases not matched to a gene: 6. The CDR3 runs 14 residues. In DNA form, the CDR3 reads TGCGCCAGCAGCCAACGCGATGGGGGGGATGAGCAGTTCTTC. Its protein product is CASSQRDGGDEQFF.

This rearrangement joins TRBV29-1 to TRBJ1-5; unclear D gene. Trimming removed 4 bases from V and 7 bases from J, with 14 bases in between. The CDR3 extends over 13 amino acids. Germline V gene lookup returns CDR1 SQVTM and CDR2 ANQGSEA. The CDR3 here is CSVVIRGGQPQHF. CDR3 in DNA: TGCAGCGTTGTAATTAGAGGCGGGCAGCCCCAGCATTTT.

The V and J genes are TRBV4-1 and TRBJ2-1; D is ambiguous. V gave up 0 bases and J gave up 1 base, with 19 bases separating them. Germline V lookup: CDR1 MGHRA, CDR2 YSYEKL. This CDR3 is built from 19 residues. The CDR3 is CASSQEFGLLLVSYNEQFF. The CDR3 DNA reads TGCGCCAGCAGCCAAGAATTTGGGCTTTTATTGGTTTCCTACAATGAGCAGTTCTTC.

The CDR3 DNA reads TGTGCCAGCAGCTTCGGGACTACGTTCGATGAGCAGTTCTTC. It encodes CASSFGTTFDEQFF. This sequence joins TRBV11-2 and TRBJ2-1, with 7 bases aligning to TRBD2. V was pared by 3 bases and J by 8 bases, with 7 bases of the junction left unmatched. Germline lookup yields CDR1 SGHAT and CDR2 FQNNGV. The CDR3 extends over 14 amino acids.

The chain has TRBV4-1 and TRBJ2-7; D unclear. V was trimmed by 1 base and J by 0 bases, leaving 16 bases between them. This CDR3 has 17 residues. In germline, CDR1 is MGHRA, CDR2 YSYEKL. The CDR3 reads CASSQALEIWSSYEQYF. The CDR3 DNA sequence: TGCGCCAGCAGCCAAGCCCTCGAGATTTGGAGCTCCTACGAGCAGTACTTC.

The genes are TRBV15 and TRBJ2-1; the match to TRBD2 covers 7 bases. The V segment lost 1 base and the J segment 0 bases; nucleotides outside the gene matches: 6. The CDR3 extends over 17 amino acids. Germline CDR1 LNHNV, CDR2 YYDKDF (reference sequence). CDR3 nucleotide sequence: TGTGCCACCAGCAGAGGCTTCCTAGCGGACTCCTACAATGAGCAGTTCTTC. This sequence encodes CATSRGFLADSYNEQFF.

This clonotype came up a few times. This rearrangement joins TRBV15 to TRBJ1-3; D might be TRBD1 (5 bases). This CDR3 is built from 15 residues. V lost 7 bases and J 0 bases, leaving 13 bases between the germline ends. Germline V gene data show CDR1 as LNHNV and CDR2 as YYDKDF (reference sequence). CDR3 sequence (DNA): TGTGCCACCACCCAAGACAGCAGCTCTGGAAACACCATATATTTT. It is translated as CATTQDSSSGNTIYF.

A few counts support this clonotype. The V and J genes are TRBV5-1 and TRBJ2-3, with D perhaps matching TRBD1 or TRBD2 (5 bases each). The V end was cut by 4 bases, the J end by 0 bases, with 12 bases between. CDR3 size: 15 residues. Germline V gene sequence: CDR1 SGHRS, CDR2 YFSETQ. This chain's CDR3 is CASSRGRTSTDTQYF. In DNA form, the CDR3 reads TGCGCCAGCAGCCGGGGACGTACTAGCACAGATACGCAGTATTTT. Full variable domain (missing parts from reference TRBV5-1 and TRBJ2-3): KAGVTQTPRYLIKTRGQQVTLSCSPISGHRSVSWYQQTPGQGLQFLFEYFSETQRNKGNFPGRFSGRQFSNSRSEMNVSTLELGDSALYLCASSRGRTSTDTQYFGPGTRLTVL.

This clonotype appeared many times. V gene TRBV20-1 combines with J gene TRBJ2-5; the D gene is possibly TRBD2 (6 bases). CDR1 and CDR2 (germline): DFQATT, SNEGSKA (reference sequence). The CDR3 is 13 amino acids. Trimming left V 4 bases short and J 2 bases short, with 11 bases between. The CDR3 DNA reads TGCAGTGCTACGGGAGCGACTCAAGAGACCCAGTACTTC. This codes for CSATGATQETQYF.

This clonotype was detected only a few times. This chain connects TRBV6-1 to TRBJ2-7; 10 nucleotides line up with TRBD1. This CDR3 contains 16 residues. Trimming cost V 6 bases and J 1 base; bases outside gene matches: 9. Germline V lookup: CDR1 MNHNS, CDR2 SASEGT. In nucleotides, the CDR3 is TGTGCCAGCAGCCCGTCGGGGACAGGGGCTTCCTACGAGCAGTACTTC. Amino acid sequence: CASSPSGTGASYEQYF.

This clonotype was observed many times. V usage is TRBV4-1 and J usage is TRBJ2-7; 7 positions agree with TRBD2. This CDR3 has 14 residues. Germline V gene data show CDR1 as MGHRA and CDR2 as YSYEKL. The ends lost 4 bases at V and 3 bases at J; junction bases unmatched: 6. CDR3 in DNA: TGCGCCAGCAGCCGACCCGGCGGGGGCTACGAGCAGTACTTC. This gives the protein CASSRPGGGYEQYF.

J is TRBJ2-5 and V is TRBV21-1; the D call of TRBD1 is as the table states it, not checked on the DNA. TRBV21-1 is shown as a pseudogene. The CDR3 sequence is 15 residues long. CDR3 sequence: CASSPLWTGRETQYF. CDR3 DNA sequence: TGTGCCAGCAGCCCTCTTTGGACAGGGCGAGAGACCCAGTACTTC.

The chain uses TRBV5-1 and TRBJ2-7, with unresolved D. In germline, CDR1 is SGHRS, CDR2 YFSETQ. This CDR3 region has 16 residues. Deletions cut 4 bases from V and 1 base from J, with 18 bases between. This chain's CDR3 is CASSADVVVGSYEQYF. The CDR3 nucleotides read TGCGCCAGCAGCGCGGATGTCGTGGTGGGATCCTACGAGCAGTACTTC. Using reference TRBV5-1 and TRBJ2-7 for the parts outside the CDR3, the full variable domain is KAGVTQTPRYLIKTRGQQVTLSCSPISGHRSVSWYQQTPGQGLQFLFEYFSETQRNKGNFPGRFSGRQFSNSRSEMNVSTLELGDSALYLCASSADVVVGSYEQYFGPGTRLTVT.

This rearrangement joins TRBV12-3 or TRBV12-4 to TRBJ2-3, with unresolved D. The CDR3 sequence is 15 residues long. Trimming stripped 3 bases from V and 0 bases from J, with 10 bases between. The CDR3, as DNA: TGTGCCAGCAGTTTCGACGCGGTTAGCACAGATACGCAGTATTTT. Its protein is CASSFDAVSTDTQYF.

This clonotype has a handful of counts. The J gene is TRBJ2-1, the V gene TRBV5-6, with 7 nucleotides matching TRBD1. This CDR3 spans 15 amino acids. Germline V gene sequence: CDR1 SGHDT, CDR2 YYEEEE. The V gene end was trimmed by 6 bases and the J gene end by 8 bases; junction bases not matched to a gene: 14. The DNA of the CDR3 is TGTGCCAGCACCGCGACAGGGATTAGTGTAGATGAGCAGTTCTTC. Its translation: CASTATGISVDEQFF.

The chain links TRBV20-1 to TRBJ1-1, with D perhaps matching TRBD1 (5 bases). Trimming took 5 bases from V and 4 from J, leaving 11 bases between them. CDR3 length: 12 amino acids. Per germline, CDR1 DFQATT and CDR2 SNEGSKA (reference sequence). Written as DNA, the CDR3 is TGCAGTGCTGCGAGGGGAGTCACTGAAGCTTTCTTT. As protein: CSAARGVTEAFF.